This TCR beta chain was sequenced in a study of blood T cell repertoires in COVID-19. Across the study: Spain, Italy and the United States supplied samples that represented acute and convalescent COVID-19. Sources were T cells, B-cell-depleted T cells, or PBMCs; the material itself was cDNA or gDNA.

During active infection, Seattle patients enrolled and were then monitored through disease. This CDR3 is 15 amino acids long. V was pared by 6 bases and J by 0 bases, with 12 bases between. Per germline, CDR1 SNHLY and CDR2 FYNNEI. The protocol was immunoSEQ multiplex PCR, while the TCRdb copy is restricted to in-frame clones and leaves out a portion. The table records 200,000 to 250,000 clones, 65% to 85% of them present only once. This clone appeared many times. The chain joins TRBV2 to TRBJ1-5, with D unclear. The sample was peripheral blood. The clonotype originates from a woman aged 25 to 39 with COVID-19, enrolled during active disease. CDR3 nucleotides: TGTGCCAGCAGCGCCCGGGATTCTAGCAATCAGCCCCAGCATTTT. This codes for CASSARDSSNQPQHF.